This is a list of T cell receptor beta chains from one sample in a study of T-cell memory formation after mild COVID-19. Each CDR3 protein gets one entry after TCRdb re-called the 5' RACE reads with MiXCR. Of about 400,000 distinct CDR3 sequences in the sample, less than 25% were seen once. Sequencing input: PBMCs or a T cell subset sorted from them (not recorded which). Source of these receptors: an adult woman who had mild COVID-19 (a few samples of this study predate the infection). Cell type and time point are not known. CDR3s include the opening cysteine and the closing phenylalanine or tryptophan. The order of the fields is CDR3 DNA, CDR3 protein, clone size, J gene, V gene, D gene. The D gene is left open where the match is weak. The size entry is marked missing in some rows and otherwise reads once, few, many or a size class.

TGTGCCATCAGTGAAGGCGGGAGGGTCCCAGATACGCAGTATTTT | CAISEGGRVPDTQYF | - | TRBJ2-3 | TRBV10-3 | TRBD2
TGCGCCAGCAGCTTGGCGGGTGCCTGGGGAACCTACGAGCAGTACTTC | CASSLAGAWGTYEQYF | - | TRBJ2-7 | TRBV5-1 | -
TGTGCCAGCAGCTTGGTGGTCGGGACATCGAGCTCCTACGAGCAGTACTTC | CASSLVVGTSSSYEQYF | - | TRBJ2-7 | TRBV5-5 | -
TGTGCCATCAGCCCGGAGGGCCAATCCGGAGAGACCCAGTACTTC | CAISPEGQSGETQYF | few | TRBJ2-5 | TRBV10-3 | -
TGTGCCAGCAGCGTGGGGGGTTATAGCAATCAGCCCCAGCATTTT | CASSVGGYSNQPQHF | - | TRBJ1-5 | TRBV9 | -
TGCAGCGGGGTCGGCCCAGGGGATCGAGGGGGCTCCTACGAGCAGTACTTC | CSGVGPGDRGGSYEQYF | once | TRBJ2-7 | TRBV29-1 | -
TGTGCCAGCAGCCCCGGACAGGCTCTCGATACGCAGTATTTT | CASSPGQALDTQYF | - | TRBJ2-3 | TRBV14 | TRBD1
TGTGCCAGCTCACCACCAGGGGCGTACACCGGGGAGCTGTTTTTT | CASSPPGAYTGELFF | - | TRBJ2-2 | TRBV18 | -
TGTGCCAGCAGCCAAGCTGCCCGGGACAGGGCCTACGAGCAGTACTTC | CASSQAARDRAYEQYF | many | TRBJ2-7 | TRBV4-2 | TRBD1
TGTGCCAGTAGTCTCGGGGCTGAACCATACAATGAGCAGTTCTTC | CASSLGAEPYNEQFF | few | TRBJ2-1 | TRBV19 | -
TGCGCCAGCAGCTCCCGGGGTAGCGGGGGGACAGATACGCAGTATTTT | CASSSRGSGGTDTQYF | many | TRBJ2-3 | TRBV5-1 | TRBD2
TGTGCCACCAGTGGTAGCGTACGATCCTACAATGAGCAGTTCTTC | CATSGSVRSYNEQFF | - | TRBJ2-1 | TRBV24-1 | -
TGTGCCAGCAGTCTCGTCCCGGGACTAGCGGGAGTTGGCACCGGGGAGCTGTTTTTT | CASSLVPGLAGVGTGELFF | few | TRBJ2-2 | TRBV12-3/TRBV12-4 | TRBD2
TGTGCCACCAGCAGTACCGCCTACGAGCAGTACTTC | CATSSTAYEQYF | few | TRBJ2-7 | TRBV15 | -
TGCAGTGCCACGACAGGGGCCTACGAGCAGTACTTC | CSATTGAYEQYF | - | TRBJ2-7 | TRBV20-1 | TRBD1
TGTGCCAGCATGTTGTCTAGCGGGAGGGATCAAGAGACCCAGTACTTC | CASMLSSGRDQETQYF | - | TRBJ2-5 | TRBV9 | TRBD2
TGTGCCAGCAGTTCGGGTTTCAGTCAGCCCCAGCATTTT | CASSSGFSQPQHF | - | TRBJ1-5 | TRBV27 | -
TGTGCCAGCAGCTTTTCCGTTTTCGGAGCGCTCGAGCAGTTCTTC | CASSFSVFGALEQFF | many | TRBJ2-1 | TRBV7-8 | -
TGTGCCAGCAGCTTAGAAGGGGCTTCGCGCGGTACGTCGAATGAGCAGTTCTTC | CASSLEGASRGTSNEQFF | few | TRBJ2-1 | TRBV7-2 | -
TGCAGTGCTATGGGACTAGCGGGGAACTTCTACAATGAGCAGTTCTTC | CSAMGLAGNFYNEQFF | - | TRBJ2-1 | TRBV20-1 | TRBD2
TGTGCCAGCAGCTTAAGTCCCACCTGGGGGATCTCCTACGAGCAGTACTTC | CASSLSPTWGISYEQYF | - | TRBJ2-7 | TRBV7-9 | -
TGCAGTGCTCGGACACCTTTTGGAGGTGGGGCCAACGTCCTGACTTTC | CSARTPFGGGANVLTF | - | TRBJ2-6 | TRBV20-1 | -
TGTGCCAGCAGTCCAGGAGGAGCCGACGAGCAGTACTTC | CASSPGGADEQYF | - | TRBJ2-7 | TRBV7-8 | -